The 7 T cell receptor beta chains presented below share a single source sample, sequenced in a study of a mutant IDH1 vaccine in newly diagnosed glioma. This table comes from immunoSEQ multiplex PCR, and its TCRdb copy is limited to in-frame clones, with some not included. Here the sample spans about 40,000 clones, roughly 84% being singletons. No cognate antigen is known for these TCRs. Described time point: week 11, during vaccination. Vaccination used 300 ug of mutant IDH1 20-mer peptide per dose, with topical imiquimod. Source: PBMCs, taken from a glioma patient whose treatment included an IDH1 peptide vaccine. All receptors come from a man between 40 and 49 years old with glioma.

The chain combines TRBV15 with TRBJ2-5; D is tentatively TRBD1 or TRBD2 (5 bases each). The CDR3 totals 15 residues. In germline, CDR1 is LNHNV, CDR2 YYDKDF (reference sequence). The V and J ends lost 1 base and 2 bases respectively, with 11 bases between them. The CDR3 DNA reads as TGTGCCACCAGCAGAGCCTTGGGACGGCAAGAGACCCAGTACTTC. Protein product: CATSRALGRQETQYF.

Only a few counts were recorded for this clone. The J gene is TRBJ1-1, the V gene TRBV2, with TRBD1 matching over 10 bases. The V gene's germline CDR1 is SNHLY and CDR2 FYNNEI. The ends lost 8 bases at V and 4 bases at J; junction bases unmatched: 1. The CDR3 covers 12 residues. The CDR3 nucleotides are TGTGCCAGCGGGACAGGGGTCACTGAAGCTTTCTTT. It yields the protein CASGTGVTEAFF.

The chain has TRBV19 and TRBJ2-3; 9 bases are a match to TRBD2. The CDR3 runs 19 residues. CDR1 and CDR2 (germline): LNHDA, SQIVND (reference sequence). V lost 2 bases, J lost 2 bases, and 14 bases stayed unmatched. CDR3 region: CASSIRGIAGDLSTDTQYF. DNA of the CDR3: TGTGCCAGTAGTATACGGGGAATAGCGGGAGATTTATCCACAGATACGCAGTATTTT.

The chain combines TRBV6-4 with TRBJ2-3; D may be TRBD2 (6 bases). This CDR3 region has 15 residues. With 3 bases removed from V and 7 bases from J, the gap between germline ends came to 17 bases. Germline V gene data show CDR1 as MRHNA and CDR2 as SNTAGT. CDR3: CASSEAEGGEYTQYF. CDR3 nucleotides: TGTGCCAGCAGTGAGGCGGAGGGAGGAGAATATACGCAGTATTTT.

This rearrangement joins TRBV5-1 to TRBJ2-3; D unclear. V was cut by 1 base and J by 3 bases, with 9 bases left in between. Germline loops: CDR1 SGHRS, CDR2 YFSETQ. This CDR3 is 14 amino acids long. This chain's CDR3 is CASSLLGETDTQYF. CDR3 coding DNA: TGCGCCAGCAGCTTGCTCGGTGAGACAGATACGCAGTATTTT.

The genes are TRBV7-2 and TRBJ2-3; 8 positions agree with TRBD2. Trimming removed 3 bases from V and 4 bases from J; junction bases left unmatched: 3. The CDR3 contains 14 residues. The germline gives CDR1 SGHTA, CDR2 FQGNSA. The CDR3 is CASSFGLASDTQYF. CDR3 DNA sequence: TGTGCCAGCAGCTTCGGACTAGCCTCAGATACGCAGTATTTT.

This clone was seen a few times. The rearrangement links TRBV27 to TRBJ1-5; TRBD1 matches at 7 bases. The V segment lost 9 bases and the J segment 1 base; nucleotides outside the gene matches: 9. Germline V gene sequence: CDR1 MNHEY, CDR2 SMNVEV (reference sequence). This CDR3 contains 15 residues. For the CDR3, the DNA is TGTGCCAGTCGCCCGGCAGGGGGAAGCAATCAGCCCCAGCATTTT. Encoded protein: CASRPAGGSNQPQHF.